Shown below are 22 T cell receptor beta chains from a single sample sequenced in a study of early T cells in non-severe SARS-CoV-2 infection. From the 5' RACE reads, TCRdb called clonotypes with MiXCR, one entry per CDR3 protein. The sample lists some 45,000 distinct CDR3 sequences, more than 6.5% occurring once. Sequencing was carried out using whole blood. The receptor set was obtained from an adult who was a healthcare worker with PCR-confirmed SARS-CoV-2 infection or an uninfected control (not recorded which).

There are many counts of this clonotype. This CDR3 reads CASSPGLATSYNEQFF. CDR3 nucleotide sequence: TGTGCCAGCAGCCCGGGACTAGCGACCTCCTACAATGAGCAGTTCTTC. The chain employs TRBV5-5 and TRBJ2-1, with 10 bases lining up with TRBD2. Per germline, CDR1 SGHKS and CDR2 YYEKEE (reference sequence). This CDR3 contains 16 residues. With 4 bases clipped from V and 0 bases from J, the junction kept 4 bases outside the gene matches.

This clonotype was counted many times. This rearrangement joins TRBV4-3 to TRBJ1-2; 10 bases line up with TRBD1. The CDR3 has 15 residues. Per germline, CDR1 LGHNA and CDR2 YSLEER. V lost 2 bases and J lost 14; bases outside the gene matches: 14. The CDR3 spells CASSQSIPGQGSGTF. In DNA, the CDR3 is TGCGCCAGCAGCCAAAGTATCCCGGGACAGGGGTCGGGAACCTTC.

The genes are TRBV20-1 and TRBJ1-5, with D maybe TRBD1 (6 bases). Germline V gene lookup returns CDR1 DFQATT and CDR2 SNEGSKA (reference sequence). V was trimmed by 4 bases and J by 5 bases, leaving 15 bases between them. The CDR3 runs to 14 residues. The CDR3 sequence: CSANNGGRDQPQHF. The CDR3 nucleotides are TGCAGTGCTAATAATGGGGGGCGAGATCAGCCCCAGCATTTT.

This clonotype was found a few times. CDR3 nucleotides: TGCAGCGCCGACTGGGGCACAGATACGCAGTATTTT. Translation: CSADWGTDTQYF. The gene calls are TRBV29-1 and TRBJ2-3; no definite D call. Germline V CDR1 and CDR2: SQVTM, ANQGSEA. This CDR3 is 12 amino acids long. Trimming left V 7 bases short and J 1 base short, with 9 bases between.

This clonotype appeared many times. The gene calls are TRBV5-1 and TRBJ2-2; TRBD2 aligns across 7 bases. CDR1 is SGHRS and CDR2 is YFSETQ in the germline V gene. V shed 5 bases, J shed 2 bases, and the junction held 6 bases outside the gene matches. CDR3 length: 15 residues. The CDR3 nucleotides read TGCGCCAGCAGGAAGACTAGCTCAAACACCGGGGAGCTGTTTTTT. Its translation: CASRKTSSNTGELFF.

This clonotype was seen a few times. This chain links TRBV7-9 with TRBJ2-2; D ambiguous. Trimming took off 5 bases at V and 5 bases at J, with 12 bases between the two ends. Germline loops: CDR1 SEHNR, CDR2 FQNEAQ (reference sequence). This CDR3 contains 14 residues. DNA of the CDR3: TGTGCCAGCAGCCCCCTCCCCCAAACCGGGGAGCTGTTTTTT. Translation gives CASSPLPQTGELFF.

This rearrangement joins TRBV20-1 to TRBJ2-5; D tentatively fits TRBD1 or TRBD2 (5 bases each). Trimming stripped 0 bases from V and 5 bases from J, with 16 bases between. From germline, CDR1 is DFQATT and CDR2 SNEGSKA (reference sequence). CDR3 length: 15 amino acids. In DNA form, the CDR3 reads TGCAGTGCTAGAGAGCCGATCAGGGACGGGGAGACCCAGTACTTC. As protein: CSAREPIRDGETQYF.

Ten or more counts support this clonotype. The chain links TRBV7-8 to TRBJ1-1; D unresolved. V lost 4 bases and J lost 5, with 14 bases in between. Germline CDR1 SGHVS, CDR2 FQNEAQ. This CDR3 has 14 amino acids. The DNA for the CDR3 is TGTGCCAGCAGCTATTACTCAGGAGAAACTGAAGCTTTCTTT. Its translation is CASSYYSGETEAFF.

The genes are TRBV2 and TRBJ1-4, with D possibly TRBD1 on 5 matching bases. V was pared by 7 bases and J by 3 bases, with 12 bases between. Germline assignment: CDR1 SNHLY and CDR2 FYNNEI. CDR3 length equals 14 residues. The CDR3 reads CASNLDRANEKLFF. The CDR3 bases are TGTGCCAGCAACCTAGACAGAGCTAATGAAAAACTGTTTTTT.

This clonotype was detected many times. The chain combines TRBV3-1 with TRBJ2-4; 11 positions match TRBD2. Germline V gives CDR1 LGHDT, CDR2 YNNKEL (reference sequence). V shed 4 bases and J 5 bases; nucleotides not matched to a gene: 13. This CDR3 region has 18 residues. CDR3 sequence: CASSLLAGGGSPQNIQYF. In nucleotides, the CDR3 is TGTGCCAGCAGCCTTCTAGCGGGGGGAGGTTCTCCGCAAAACATTCAGTACTTC. The full variable domain, in which reference TRBV3-1 and TRBJ2-4 provide the parts outside the CDR3, is DTAVSQTPKYLVTQMGNDKSIKCEQNLGHDTMYWYKQDSKKFLKIMFSYNNKELIINETVPNRFSPKSPDKAHLNLHINSLELGDSAVYFCASSLLAGGGSPQNIQYFGAGTRLSVL.

This clonotype has ten or more counts. V usage is TRBV6-2 or TRBV6-3 and J usage is TRBJ2-5, with 9 positions matching TRBD2. V lost 8 bases to trimming and J lost 3 bases; unmatched junction nucleotides: 10. Germline loops: CDR1 MNHEY, CDR2 SVGEGT. The CDR3 consists of 15 residues. The CDR3 nucleotides read TGTGCCAGCCATCCGGTAGCGGGGGTTAAAGAGACCCAGTACTTC. Residues: CASHPVAGVKETQYF.

The V gene is TRBV28, the J gene TRBJ2-7, with D possibly being TRBD1 (5 bases). This CDR3 contains 14 residues. The V end lost 2 bases, the J end lost 0 bases, and 8 bases lay between the germline ends. Germline CDR1 reads MDHEN; CDR2 reads SYDVKM. The CDR3 spells CASSLATDSYEQYF. The CDR3 DNA reads as TGTGCCAGCAGTTTAGCGACAGACTCCTACGAGCAGTACTTC.

J is TRBJ2-2 and V is TRBV10-3; D may be TRBD2 (5 bases). Trimming pared 3 bases from V and 5 bases from J, leaving 7 bases between. Germline V gives CDR1 ENHRY, CDR2 SYGVKD. This CDR3 comprises 13 residues. The CDR3 here is CAISDGKTGELFF. The CDR3 nucleotides are TGTGCCATCAGTGACGGGAAAACCGGGGAGCTGTTTTTT.

Ten or more counts support this clonotype. The V and J genes are TRBV12-3 or TRBV12-4 and TRBJ2-3, with D hard to call. V lost 7 bases and J 6 bases, leaving 8 bases between the germline ends. The CDR3 loop spans 11 amino acids. Here the CDR3 reads CASNMGDTQYF. As DNA, the CDR3 is TGTGCCAGCAACATGGGGGATACGCAGTATTTT.

The rearrangement links TRBV4-3 to TRBJ1-5; D not certain. The germline gives CDR1 LGHNA, CDR2 YSLEER. The CDR3 is 15 amino acids. V shed 4 bases and J shed 4 bases, with 14 bases lying between them. CDR3 residues: CASSLRWRENQPQHF. The CDR3 DNA reads TGCGCCAGCAGCCTAAGATGGAGAGAAAATCAGCCCCAGCATTTT.

This clonotype was counted a few times. The chain couples TRBV2 to TRBJ1-2, with D unresolved. The length of the CDR3 is 12 residues. V was shortened by 6 bases and J by 8 bases, with 13 bases between the two germline ends. CDR1 SNHLY and CDR2 FYNNEI come from the germline V gene. This chain's CDR3 is CASSATREGYTF. Written as DNA, the CDR3 is TGTGCCAGCAGCGCGACAAGAGAGGGCTACACCTTC.

Only a few counts were recorded for this clonotype. This rearrangement joins TRBV7-9 to TRBJ1-2, with 8 bases aligning to TRBD1. CDR1 SEHNR and CDR2 FQNEAQ come from the germline V gene (reference sequence). This CDR3 region has 14 residues. V lost 5 bases and J lost 3; bases outside the gene matches: 5. CDR3: CASSRDRGDYGYTF. CDR3 DNA sequence: TGTGCCAGCAGCCGTGACAGGGGCGACTATGGCTACACCTTC.

This clonotype has just a few counts. The chain joins TRBV5-1 to TRBJ2-7; no firm D call. The CDR3 totals 14 residues. V was shortened by 0 bases and J by 6 bases, with 13 bases between the two germline ends. The germline V gene encodes CDR1 SGHRS and CDR2 YFSETQ. This chain's CDR3 is CASSLAAPSVEQYF. The CDR3 DNA follows: TGCGCCAGCAGCTTGGCCGCTCCTTCGGTCGAGCAGTACTTC. Full variable domain (rest looked up from reference TRBV5-1 and TRBJ2-7): KAGVTQTPRYLIKTRGQQVTLSCSPISGHRSVSWYQQTPGQGLQFLFEYFSETQRNKGNFPGRFSGRQFSNSRSEMNVSTLELGDSALYLCASSLAAPSVEQYFGPGTRLTVT.

The gene calls are TRBV6-6 and TRBJ2-7; 11 nucleotides match TRBD1. Germline V gene lookup returns CDR1 MNHNY and CDR2 SVGAGI (reference sequence). The V segment lost 10 bases and the J segment 3 bases; nucleotides outside the gene matches: 5. The CDR3 consists of 13 residues. The CDR3 coding sequence is TGTGCCATCGGGGGGACAGGGGGCTACGAGCAGTACTTC. Protein product: CAIGGTGGYEQYF.

This clonotype has a handful of counts. The gene calls are TRBV28 and TRBJ2-3; D assignment may be TRBD1 or TRBD2 (5 bases each). The germline V gene has CDR1 MDHEN and CDR2 SYDVKM. V lost 2 bases and J lost 4, with 10 bases in between. This CDR3 is built from 14 residues. In nucleotides, the CDR3 is TGTGCCAGCAGTTTAACCGGGACCCCAGATACGCAGTATTTT. Translating it yields CASSLTGTPDTQYF. Using reference TRBV28 and TRBJ2-3 for the parts outside the CDR3, the full variable domain is DVKVTQSSRYLVKRTGEKVFLECVQDMDHENMFWYRQDPGLGLRLIYFSYDVKMKEKGDIPEGYSVSREKKERFSLILESASTNQTSMYLCASSLTGTPDTQYFGPGTRLTVL.

This clonotype was seen ten or more times. The chain employs TRBV7-9 and TRBJ1-1; maybe TRBD1 (6 bases). Germline CDR1 reads SEHNR; CDR2 reads FQNEAQ (reference sequence). The V and J ends lost 5 bases and 2 bases respectively, with 15 bases between them. The CDR3 has 15 residues. CDR3 protein: CASSRLGGSNTEAFF. CDR3 coding DNA: TGTGCCAGCAGCCGACTGGGGGGCTCAAACACTGAAGCTTTCTTT.

Remarks on this clonotype: A read error may be the cause here, since a much bigger clone is one base away. The CDR3, as DNA: TGTGCCAGCAGTTACCCGATTCGAGAGCTGTTTTTT. This sequence encodes CASSYPIRELFF. V is TRBV6-2 or TRBV6-3 and J is TRBJ2-2; D is undetermined. The CDR3 has 12 residues. CDR1 is MNHEY and CDR2 is SVGEGT in the germline V gene. Trimming removed 2 bases from V and 11 bases from J, with 9 bases in between.